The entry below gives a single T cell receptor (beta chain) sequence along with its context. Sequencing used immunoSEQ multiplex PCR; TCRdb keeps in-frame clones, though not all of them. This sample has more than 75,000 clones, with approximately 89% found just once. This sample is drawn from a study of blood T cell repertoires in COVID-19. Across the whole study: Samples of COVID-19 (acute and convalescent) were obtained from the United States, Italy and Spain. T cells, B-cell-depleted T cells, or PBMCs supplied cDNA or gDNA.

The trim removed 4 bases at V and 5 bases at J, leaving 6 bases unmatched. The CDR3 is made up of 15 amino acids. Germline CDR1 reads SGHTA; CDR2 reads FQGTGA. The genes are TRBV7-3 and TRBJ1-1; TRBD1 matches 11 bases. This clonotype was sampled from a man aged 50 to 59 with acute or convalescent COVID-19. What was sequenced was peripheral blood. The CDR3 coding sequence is TGTGCCAGCAGCTCGGACAGGGGGCGAGAAACTGAAGCTTTCTTT. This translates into CASSSDRGRETEAFF.